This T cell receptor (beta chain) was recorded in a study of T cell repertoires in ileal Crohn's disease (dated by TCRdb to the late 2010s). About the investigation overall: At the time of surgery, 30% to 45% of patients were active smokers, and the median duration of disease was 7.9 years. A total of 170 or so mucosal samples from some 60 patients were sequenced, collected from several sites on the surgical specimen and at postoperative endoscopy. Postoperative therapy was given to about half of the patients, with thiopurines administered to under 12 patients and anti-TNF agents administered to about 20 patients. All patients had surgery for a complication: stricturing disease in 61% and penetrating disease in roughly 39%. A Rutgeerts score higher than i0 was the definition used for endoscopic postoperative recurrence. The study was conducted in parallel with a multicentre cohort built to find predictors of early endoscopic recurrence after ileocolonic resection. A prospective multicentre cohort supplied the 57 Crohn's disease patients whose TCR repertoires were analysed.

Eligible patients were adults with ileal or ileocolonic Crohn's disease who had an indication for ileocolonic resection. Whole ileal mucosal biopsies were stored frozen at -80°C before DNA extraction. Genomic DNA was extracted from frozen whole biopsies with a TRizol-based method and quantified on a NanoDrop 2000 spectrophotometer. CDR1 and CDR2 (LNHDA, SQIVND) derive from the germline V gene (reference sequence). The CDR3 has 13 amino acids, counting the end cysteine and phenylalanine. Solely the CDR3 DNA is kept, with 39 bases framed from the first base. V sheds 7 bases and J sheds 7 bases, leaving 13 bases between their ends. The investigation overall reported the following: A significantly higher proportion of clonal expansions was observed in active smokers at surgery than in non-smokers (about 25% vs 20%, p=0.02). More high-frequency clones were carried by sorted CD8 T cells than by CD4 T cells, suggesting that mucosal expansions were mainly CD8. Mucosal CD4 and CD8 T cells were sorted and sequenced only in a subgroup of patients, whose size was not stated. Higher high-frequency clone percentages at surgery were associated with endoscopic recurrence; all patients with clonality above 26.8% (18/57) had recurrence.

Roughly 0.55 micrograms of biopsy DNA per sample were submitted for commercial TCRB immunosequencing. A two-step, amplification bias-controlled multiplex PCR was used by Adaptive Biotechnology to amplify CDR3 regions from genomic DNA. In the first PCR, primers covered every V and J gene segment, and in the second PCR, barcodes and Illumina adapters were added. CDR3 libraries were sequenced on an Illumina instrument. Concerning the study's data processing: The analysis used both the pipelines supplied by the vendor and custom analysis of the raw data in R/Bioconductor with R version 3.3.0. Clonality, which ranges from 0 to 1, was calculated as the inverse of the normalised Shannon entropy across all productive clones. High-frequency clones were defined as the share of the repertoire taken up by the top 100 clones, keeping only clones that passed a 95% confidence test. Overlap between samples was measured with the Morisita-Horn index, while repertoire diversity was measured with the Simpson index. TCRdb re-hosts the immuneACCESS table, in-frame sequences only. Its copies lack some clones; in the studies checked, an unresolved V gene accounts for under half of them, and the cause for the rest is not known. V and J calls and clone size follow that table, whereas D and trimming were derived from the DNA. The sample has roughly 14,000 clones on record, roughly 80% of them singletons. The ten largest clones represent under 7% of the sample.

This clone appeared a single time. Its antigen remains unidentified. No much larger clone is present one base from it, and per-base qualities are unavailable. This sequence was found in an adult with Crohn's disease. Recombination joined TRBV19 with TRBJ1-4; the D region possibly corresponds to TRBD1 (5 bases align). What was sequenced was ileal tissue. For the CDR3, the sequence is CASMGGAFEKLFF. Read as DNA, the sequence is TGTGCCAGTATGGGAGGGGCGTTTGAAAAACTGTTTTTT.